This TCR beta chain was obtained from a study of T-cell memory formation after mild COVID-19. Regarding the study as a whole: Memory sampled before infection contained some responding clones, suggesting cross-reactive memory joined. The study found balanced CD4/CD8 in clones contracting day 15 to 85 and a CD4+ lean in later expanders.

TCRdb independently ran MiXCR on the 5' RACE reads; one entry per CDR3 protein. The profile shows roughly 130,000 distinct CDR3 sequences, approximately 15% of them singletons. The sample holds a few counts of this clonotype. The antigen remains undetermined. The V and J ends lost 3 bases and 7 bases, in that order; junction bases with no gene match: 3. Germline CDR1 is DFQATT and CDR2 is SNEGSKA (reference sequence). The CDR3 spans 13 residues. This receptor was identified in an adult woman who had mild COVID-19 (a few samples of this study predate the infection). Cell type and time point are not known. The rearrangement links TRBV20-1 to TRBJ1-6; 7 positions agree with TRBD1. The specimen sequenced was PBMCs or a T cell subset sorted from them (not recorded which). This CDR3 is CSARGTVNSPLHF. The CDR3 region has the DNA TGCAGTGCTAGGGGGACAGTAAATTCACCCCTCCACTTT.